This TCR beta chain was profiled in a study of T cells in Graves' hyperthyroidism and ophthalmopathy (dated by TCRdb to about 2019). For the study in its entirety: Peripheral blood was collected at initial diagnosis, before any treatment. TCR V-J signatures able to tell the groups apart were searched for in a discovery cohort of 90 to 100 patients, of whom over 40 had Graves' ophthalmopathy and 55 to 60 had stable Graves' hyperthyroidism. The paper describes TCR Vbeta CDR3 sequencing of 120 to 150 peripheral blood samples, made up of under 50 ophthalmopathy patients, approximately 73 hyperthyroidism patients and 17 progressor patients. The 75 to 100 discovery patients were randomly split 7:3 into training and test sets. Whether ophthalmopathy could be predicted prospectively was tested in an independent validation cohort made up of roughly 20 hyperthyroidism patients plus 17 patients who later progressed to ophthalmopathy. Once sampling was done, hyperthyroidism patients were given methimazole at a starting dose of 30 mg daily, whereas ophthalmopathy patients were given high-dose intravenous methylprednisolone. The study also compared thyroid tissue and blood T-cell repertoires from five or six Graves' hyperthyroidism patients.

Study-level results and caveats: In cross-validation, a model built on a 13 V-J signature told ophthalmopathy apart from stable hyperthyroidism with over 85% sensitivity and around 81% specificity, and in testing the same model reached 80%/75%. Most expanded thyroid clonotypes (frequency above 0.001) were also detected in blood, a finding suggesting that blood repertoires may reflect thyroid immune responses. No statistical method was used to fix the sample size in advance, and group allocation was not hidden from the investigators. In validation, the model predicted progression to ophthalmopathy a median of roughly six months before onset, with roughly 70% sensitivity and roughly 72% specificity.

The germline V gene specifies MDHEN as CDR1 and SYDVKM as CDR2. The CDR3 spans 15 residues, from the cysteine through the phenylalanine. The kept DNA is CDR3 alone, 45 bases in frame from the first base. V and J are truncated by 7 bases and 9 bases respectively, leaving an intervening sequence of 22 bases. This clonotype has a count of ten or more. The antigen this receptor binds is unknown. No base qualities exist here, and no much larger clone lies one base off it. A patient counted as having stable Graves' hyperthyroidism if no progression to ophthalmopathy occurred over 18 months of follow-up. Hyperthyroidism patients were aged 18 to 65 years and newly diagnosed, with disease duration of less than 2 months. The study excluded patients with uncontrolled infections, other autoimmune diseases, pregnancy or lactation. Clinical symptoms, serum thyroxine and TRAb, thyroid ultrasound, and orbital computed tomography formed the basis for the diagnoses. Ficoll-Paque density gradient centrifugation was used to isolate PBMCs from about 10 ml of fresh peripheral blood. Trizol reagent was used to extract total RNA, and RNA quality was then checked on an Agilent 2100 Bioanalyzer.

TCR beta CDR3 regions were amplified from RNA transcripts. For the first round of RT-PCR on the TCR CDR3, the HTBI primer set was used together with the Qiagen OneStep RT-PCR kit. Libraries were constructed in a second round of multiplex PCR, after which size selection and purification were performed. The libraries were sequenced on an Illumina HiSeq2000 using paired-end 100 bp reads. Regarding the original processing steps: SOAPnuke was used to process the raw data, throwing out any read that contained adapters or uncalled bases, had a mean Phred below 15, or lacked an exact constant-primer or identifier match. COPE v1.2.5 was used to merge high-quality paired reads, and clonotypes were defined as unique nucleotide sequences. MiTCR v1.1 was used to align clonotypes to the IMGT TRBV, TRBD and TRBJ reference segments. The analysis was restricted to V-J combinations with a frequency above 0.0001, which together covered 99.2% of the repertoires. A TCS score was defined as the ratio between F50 (clonal expansion) and ExV (chaos), using BLOSUM62-based TCRdist between CDR3 peptides within each V-J. Welch's t-statistics and random forest reduced around 510 V-J features to about 12, which were used in a naive Bayes classifier (R e1071). Using fastp trimming at Q25 and MiXCR clonotype assembly, TCRdb reanalyzed the public sequencing data and kept in-frame beta chains. Rows are unified per CDR3 protein, each entry keeping the most common DNA and genes. None of the V and J calls come from the authors' own analysis; TCRdb made them. The sample yields around 520,000 distinct CDR3 sequences; around 13% were counted once. The leading ten clones occupy about 15% of the sample.

The specimen sequenced was blood. The sequence derives from a woman in her thirties or forties with Graves' hyperthyroidism. The chain joins TRBV28 to TRBJ1-5; the D gene is possibly TRBD1, with 5 bases matching. The CDR3 corresponds to CASTDGQGLRRPQHF. Here is the DNA: TGTGCCAGCACCGATGGTCAGGGACTCCGGAGGCCCCAGCATTTT.